These 5 T cell receptor beta chains share one sample of origin, sequenced in a study of T-cell memory formation after mild COVID-19 (dated by TCRdb to about 2021). The library was obtained by 5' RACE. Sequenced on an Illumina NovaSeq 6000. The public reads were quality trimmed at Q25 with fastp and then assembled into clones with MiXCR by TCRdb, keeping productive beta chains. Every CDR3 protein is listed once, alongside the most common genes and DNA of its rows. This sample holds approximately 570,000 distinct CDR3 sequences; over 15% were observed only once. The top ten constitute approximately 12% of the sample. The source material was PBMCs or a T cell subset sorted from them (not recorded which). These receptors were obtained from an adult woman who had mild COVID-19 (a few samples of this study predate the infection). The sample titles of this study are shuffled in the database, so cell type and time point are left out; the donor was told from shared clones.

The rearrangement uses TRBV6-5 and TRBJ2-1, with D perhaps TRBD1 (5 bases). CDR1 and CDR2 (germline): MNHEY, SVGAGI. The CDR3 has 17 amino acids. V dropped 0 bases and J dropped 9 bases, with 21 bases sitting between them. The CDR3 loop reads CASSYSLPEQDPGEQFF. The CDR3 DNA reads TGTGCCAGCAGTTACTCGTTGCCGGAACAGGACCCCGGTGAGCAGTTCTTC.

This clonotype was seen more than once but under ten times. The rearrangement uses TRBV5-1 and TRBJ2-3; 7 nucleotides match TRBD2. The V gene's germline CDR1 is SGHRS and CDR2 YFSETQ. J lost 4 bases, V lost 2 bases, and 16 bases had no gene match. The CDR3 sequence is 18 residues long. The CDR3 DNA is TGCGCCAGCAGCTTCCGGGACTACAAGTTAAGTATGCCAGATACGCAGTATTTT. This gives the protein CASSFRDYKLSMPDTQYF. Filled out from reference TRBV5-1 and TRBJ2-3, the complete variable domain reads KAGVTQTPRYLIKTRGQQVTLSCSPISGHRSVSWYQQTPGQGLQFLFEYFSETQRNKGNFPGRFSGRQFSNSRSEMNVSTLELGDSALYLCASSFRDYKLSMPDTQYFGPGTRLTVL.

This clonotype was seen a few times. The chain combines TRBV9 with TRBJ2-1; 7 bases match TRBD2. V shed 4 bases and J 6 bases; nucleotides not matched to a gene: 13. The germline gives CDR1 SGDLS, CDR2 YYNGEE. CDR3 length equals 16 residues. CDR3 region: CASSPGLDLFANEQFF. In nucleotides, the CDR3 is TGTGCCAGCAGCCCCGGACTAGATCTCTTTGCCAATGAGCAGTTCTTC.

The genes are TRBV2 and TRBJ1-1; D remains unclear. V lost 1 base, J lost 2 bases, and 8 bases lay in between. Germline V lookup: CDR1 SNHLY, CDR2 FYNNEI. This CDR3 comprises 14 residues. CDR3 in amino acids: CASSEEGRNTEAFF. CDR3 nucleotide sequence: TGTGCCAGCAGTGAAGAAGGCCGTAACACTGAAGCTTTCTTT.

A few counts support this clonotype. The CDR3 bases are TGTGCCAGCAGTTTAGGAGCCGGGCTGAACACTGAAGCTTTCTTT. This codes for CASSLGAGLNTEAFF. V is TRBV27 and J is TRBJ1-1; D unclear. V was pared by 2 bases and J by 0 bases, with 10 bases between. The CDR3 is made up of 15 amino acids. Germline V CDR1 and CDR2: MNHEY, SMNVEV (reference sequence).